The present entry profiles one T cell receptor beta chain with its context. It was during active infection that Seattle patients were enrolled and then longitudinally followed. The data are from a study of blood T cell repertoires in COVID-19. About the research overall: There were acute and convalescent COVID-19 samples, and they came from the United States, Italy and Spain.

Original processing methods: By means of reference gene primer amplification, nucleated cell counts were estimated. Using immunoSEQ multiplex PCR, the repertoire was profiled, and TCRdb retains in-frame clones only, with some absent. V and J calls and clone size follow that table, whereas D and trimming were derived from the DNA. This table has roughly 180,000 clones, approximately 80% appearing once. Per germline, CDR1 WNHNN and CDR2 SYGVQD (reference sequence). This CDR3 spans 14 amino acids. V dropped 3 bases and J dropped 0 bases, with 6 bases sitting between them. Sequencing used peripheral blood. The clonotype comes from a woman between 40 and 55 years old with COVID-19, enrolled during active disease. The genes are TRBV10-1 and TRBJ2-4, with D unclear. Written as DNA, the CDR3 is TGCGCCAGCAGTGATGGAGTAGCCAAAAACATTCAGTACTTC. It translates to CASSDGVAKNIQYF.